This T cell receptor (beta chain) emerged from a study of tumor-infiltrating lymphocytes in primary liver carcinoma (dated by TCRdb to about 2017). Background on the whole study: The five patients, three men and two women aged 30 to 69 years, had hepatocellular carcinoma (four) or combined HCC and intrahepatic cholangiocarcinoma (one). The tumors of the five patients were staged as T1-T3 N0M0, with maximum diameters ranging from roughly 4.2 to 10 cm. Roughly 3.65 to 8 million productive TCRbeta reads were obtained per sample, and no significant difference in read depth was found between tissue types. TCRbeta repertoire sequencing, expression microarrays and whole-exome sequencing were combined in the study across five regions of each liver tumor, with adjacent normal tissue and blood also included. TCRbeta repertoire sequencing covered roughly 35 specimens from 5 patients: approximately 25 tumor regions, 5 adjacent noncancerous liver tissues and 5 peripheral blood samples. Technical replicate repertoires showed high reproducibility, with mean shared-clone rates about 0.91 and correlation coefficients above 0.95.

Here is what the overall study found, with its caveats: Bulk unsorted samples precluded comparing CD4+ and CD8+ T cell repertoires. The top 250 clones accounted for a significantly greater share of the repertoire in tumors than in blood (p = 0.039). With just a few patients in the study, the authors point out that the findings should be validated in a larger study. Because sequencing covered only the TCR beta chain and unpaired alpha chains were not captured, true repertoire diversity is likely underestimated. Repertoire overlap was higher between tumor regions (mean around 36%) than tumor-adjacent (approximately 17%) or tumor-blood (14%) pairs, consistent with antigen-driven expansion.

Using a constant-region primer and ProtoScript II reverse transcriptase, TCRbeta-specific cDNA was reverse-transcribed from around 500 ng total RNA. TCRbeta libraries were built with three nested multiplex PCR rounds, a slightly modified ARM-PCR procedure. The first two PCR rounds used multiplex TRBV1-TRBV30 forward primers with a Cbeta reverse primer, each for about 9 cycles. Sample barcodes and Illumina adapters were added in a final 25-cycle PCR with Deep VentR polymerase. Amplicons of 200-500 bp were gel-purified with a QIAquick gel extraction kit before sequencing. An Illumina HiSeq 2500 was used to sequence the TCRbeta amplicons, generating 250-bp paired-end reads. As for the original processing: Trimmomatic v0.33 was used to quality-trim the reads, and FLASH v1.2.11 was used to merge paired reads so that full CDR3 sequences could be recovered. V, D and J germline segments were assigned to the rearranged TCRbeta sequences using MiGEC v1.2.1b. Clonotype statistics and Shannon-Wiener diversity indices were calculated with VDJtools v1.0.0. To reduce sampling bias, subsequent analyses other than the diversity analysis used only the 250 most abundant clonotypes in each sample. TCRdb reprocessed the public reads (quality trimming at Q25 with fastp, clone calling with MiXCR) and kept in-frame beta chains. Rows are unified per CDR3 protein, each entry keeping the most common DNA and genes. TCRdb, not the authors, supplied the V and J calls. This sample lists approximately 45,000 distinct CDR3 sequences; about 75% were detected once. The ten largest clones add up to 35% to 45% of the sample.

On this clonotype: The clone's antigen remains unknown. Base qualities are missing; no much larger clone stands one base away.

Without any cell sorting, total RNA and DNA were extracted together from approximately 22-30 mg of bulk tissue using the AllPrep DNA/RNA mini kit. Between late 2015 and March 2016, a handful of patients in China with histopathologically diagnosed primary liver carcinoma had surgical resection. Chronic HBV infection was present in the patients, and the patients were treatment-naive at sampling. Fresh tumor and adjacent tissue pieces were bisected; one half was stored in RNAlater at -80°C, the other sent for histology. Inclusive of the bounding cysteine and phenylalanine, the CDR3 is 14 residues long. CDR3 DNA is the only sequence kept; it has 42 bases, read in frame from the first base. Trimming removed 9 bases from V and 8 bases from J, leaving 20 bases between the germline ends. The germline V gene encodes CDR1 ENHRY and CDR2 SYGVKD.

The chain links TRBV10-3 with TRBJ2-1; there is no confident call for the D gene. The source of this sequence is a woman in her twenties or thirties with primary liver carcinoma and hepatitis B virus infection. Specimen: tumor-adjacent normal liver tissue. This receptor carries the CDR3 CAISPAATRDEQFF. The nucleotide sequence is given as TGTGCCATAAGTCCCGCGGCGACCCGCGATGAGCAGTTCTTC.